A single sample is the source of the 11 T cell receptor beta chains below, sequenced in a study of identical twins (dated by TCRdb to the mid-2010s). Libraries were made using 5' RACE. The sample was run on an Illumina HiSeq 2000. Through fastp at Q25 and MiXCR, TCRdb rebuilt clones from the public reads, retaining in-frame beta chains. Every entry covers one CDR3 protein and lists the most common genes and DNA from its rows. Here the sample has some 1,700,000 distinct CDR3 sequences; roughly 35% occur a single time. The leading ten clones occupy about 0.27% of the sample. The source material was cord blood. All receptors derive from a newborn girl in good health.

The chain is built from TRBV11-2 and TRBJ2-2; 11 nucleotides align to TRBD2. The germline V gene encodes CDR1 SGHAT and CDR2 FQNNGV. After removal of 1 base from V and 1 base from J, the junction contained 5 bases not matched to a gene. This CDR3 comprises 18 residues. The CDR3 DNA reads as TGTGCCAGCAGCTTAGTCCCTAGCGGGAGGAAGAACACCGGGGAGCTGTTTTTT. Residues: CASSLVPSGRKNTGELFF.

The V call is TRBV20-1, the J call TRBJ2-1; tentative D call: TRBD2 (5 bases). The CDR3 is 14 residues long. Trimming removed 3 bases from V and 0 bases from J, with 9 bases in between. Per the germline V gene, CDR1 is DFQATT and CDR2 is SNEGSKA (reference sequence). CDR3 residues: CSASRRLSYNEQFF. The CDR3 DNA reads as TGCAGTGCTAGCAGGAGGCTCTCCTACAATGAGCAGTTCTTC.

This chain links TRBV4-1 with TRBJ1-6; D is unresolved. Trimming shortened V by 0 bases and J by 0 bases, and 12 bases separated the two germline ends. Germline lookup yields CDR1 MGHRA and CDR2 YSYEKL. CDR3 length equals 18 residues. Here the CDR3 reads CASSQDRVKSSYNSPLHF. The CDR3 DNA is TGCGCCAGCAGCCAAGATCGGGTGAAGAGCTCCTATAATTCACCCCTCCACTTT.

The chain links TRBV27 to TRBJ1-1; possible D gene TRBD1, 5 bases. The CDR3 has 20 amino acids. Trimming cost V 3 bases and J 1 base, with 27 bases left between them. Germline loops: CDR1 MNHEY, CDR2 SMNVEV (reference sequence). The CDR3 sequence is CASSFRDFPNGGLPNTEAFF. CDR3 coding DNA: TGTGCCAGCAGTTTTAGGGACTTCCCCAATGGGGGTTTACCGAACACTGAAGCTTTCTTT.

This clonotype appeared a few times. The J gene is TRBJ2-7, the V gene TRBV7-9; unclear D gene. This CDR3 is built from 13 residues. V shed 1 base and J shed 7 bases, with 11 bases lying between them. Germline CDR1 reads SEHNR; CDR2 reads FQNEAQ (reference sequence). The CDR3 DNA reads as TGTGCCAGCAGCTTAGGAACCCCGAGGGAGCAGTACTTC. It translates to CASSLGTPREQYF.

This chain uses TRBV5-6 with TRBJ2-5; the D call may be TRBD1 or TRBD2 (6 bases each). Matching the DNA end better, TRBJ2-7 makes the J call doubtful. The CDR3 contains 14 residues. CDR1 SGHDT and CDR2 YYEEEE come from the germline V gene. CDR3 in DNA: TGTGCCAGCAGCCGAGGGGGGCGTGGCAACGAGCAGTACTTC. Its translation: CASSRGGRGNEQYF.

The chain's CDR3 is CASNPAGGTKQTQYF. The DNA for the CDR3 is TGTGCCAGCAACCCAGCGGGGGGGACCAAGCAGACCCAGTACTTC. This chain joins TRBV11-2 and TRBJ2-5, with 10 bases lining up with TRBD2. With V trimmed by 7 bases and J by 6 bases, 11 bases remained unmatched. The CDR3 is 15 amino acids. CDR1 is SGHAT and CDR2 is FQNNGV in the germline V gene.

V and J are TRBV15 and TRBJ2-1; D is uncertain. This CDR3 is 11 amino acids long. The V gene's germline CDR1 is LNHNV and CDR2 YYDKDF (reference sequence). V was clipped by 5 bases and J by 8 bases, with 7 bases between them. The CDR3 here is CATSEGHEQFF. CDR3 coding DNA: TGTGCCACCAGCGAAGGCCATGAGCAGTTCTTC. Using reference TRBV15 and TRBJ2-1 for the parts outside the CDR3, the full variable domain is DAMVIQNPRYQVTQFGKPVTLSCSQTLNHNVMYWYQQKSSQAPKLLFHYYDKDFNNEADTPDNFQSRRPNTSFCFLDIRSPGLGDTAMYLCATSEGHEQFFGPGTRLTVL.

The chain employs TRBV7-2 and TRBJ1-4; D is unresolved. The ends were cut back, 5 bases at V and 0 bases at J, with 7 bases in the middle. The CDR3 contains 14 residues. Germline V CDR1 and CDR2: SGHTA, FQGNSA. The CDR3 DNA reads TGTGCCAGCAGCCGATTCTCAACTAATGAAAAACTGTTTTTT. Amino acids: CASSRFSTNEKLFF.

This clonotype occurred a few times. The chain employs TRBV6-1 and TRBJ1-2, with D uncertain. The CDR3 runs 14 residues. V lost 7 bases and J lost 5, with 17 bases in between. Germline CDR1 and CDR2: MNHNS and SASEGT. In nucleotides, the CDR3 is TGTGCCAGCACTTTGGACGGAGTCTTTTATGGCTACACCTTC. Translation gives CASTLDGVFYGYTF.

The sample holds a few counts of this clonotype. The chain joins TRBV12-3 or TRBV12-4 to TRBJ2-4; D not certain. The CDR3 runs to 11 residues. The V end lost 6 bases, the J end lost 9 bases, and 9 bases lay between the germline ends. CDR3 loop: CASRGFGIQYF. The CDR3 DNA is TGTGCCAGCAGGGGGTTTGGCATTCAGTACTTC.